This entry lists 8 T cell receptor beta chains sequenced from one sample in a study of control samples from healthy donors and cancer patients. Measured with immunoSEQ multiplex PCR; TCRdb has only the in-frame clones, and not every one. The sample has about 40,000 clones, roughly 92% seen once. Input material: blood. These TCRs come from a woman in her forties or fifties in good health.

This chain links TRBV29-1 with TRBJ1-5; TRBD1 is a possible D gene (6 bases). Trimming shortened V by 6 bases and J by 0 bases, and 15 bases separated the two germline ends. Per germline, CDR1 SQVTM and CDR2 ANQGSEA. The CDR3 runs to 15 residues. The CDR3: CSVQLQGDSNQPQHF. The CDR3 bases are TGCAGCGTCCAGTTACAGGGCGATAGCAATCAGCCCCAGCATTTT.

In this sample, this clone turned up once. The rearrangement uses TRBV20-1 and TRBJ2-7, with TRBD1 matching over 8 bases. Germline V gives CDR1 DFQATT, CDR2 SNEGSKA (reference sequence). The CDR3 loop spans 15 amino acids. The ends lost 3 bases at V and 0 bases at J; junction bases unmatched: 7. The CDR3 protein is CSASPGTGASYEQYF. In DNA, the CDR3 is TGCAGTGCTAGTCCCGGGACAGGCGCCTCCTACGAGCAGTACTTC.

This clone appeared a few times. V gene TRBV7-9 combines with J gene TRBJ2-5, with 8 bases identical to TRBD2. The V segment lost 2 bases and the J segment 2 bases; nucleotides outside the gene matches: 7. Germline lookup yields CDR1 SEHNR and CDR2 FQNEAQ (reference sequence). The CDR3 has 16 amino acids. CDR3 sequence: CASSLYLGGAQETQYF. The CDR3 coding sequence is TGTGCCAGCAGCTTATACCTCGGGGGGGCGCAAGAGACCCAGTACTTC.

The chain combines TRBV5-8 with TRBJ1-6; D is possibly TRBD1 (6 bases). The germline V gene has CDR1 SGHTS and CDR2 YDEGEE. The V gene lost 4 bases and the J gene lost 4 bases, with 15 bases spanning the gap. CDR3 size: 16 residues. CDR3 residues: CASSLDRTVYNSPLHF. For the CDR3, the DNA is TGTGCCAGCAGCCTGGACCGGACAGTTTATAATTCACCCCTCCACTTT.

The chain is built from TRBV2 and TRBJ2-3; D is unclear. V was shortened by 3 bases and J by 2 bases, with 9 bases between the two germline ends. Germline CDR1 reads SNHLY; CDR2 reads FYNNEI. The CDR3 is made up of 14 amino acids. This CDR3 is CASSDQVHTDTQYF. The CDR3 DNA follows: TGTGCCAGCAGTGATCAGGTCCACACAGATACGCAGTATTTT.

The V and J genes are TRBV7-2 and TRBJ1-6; 7 bases match TRBD1. The length of the CDR3 is 15 residues. V was clipped by 2 bases and J by 8 bases; unmatched bases: 6. Germline V gives CDR1 SGHTA, CDR2 FQGNSA. The CDR3 spells CASSLRDRLYSPLHF. CDR3 DNA sequence: TGTGCCAGCAGCTTACGGGACAGACTTTATTCACCCCTCCACTTT.

This clone was seen once. Germline and junction disagree at one end, which may indicate a read error. The DNA for the CDR3 is TGTGCCAGCTCACCGGGCCAGTGGGTTCTCTTT. This codes for CASSPGQWVLF. This chain links TRBV18 with TRBJ1-1; no definite D call. The CDR3 runs 11 residues. The germline V gene has CDR1 KGHSH and CDR2 LQKENI.

CDR3: CASSLQVGGYTF. The CDR3 DNA is TGTGCCAGCAGCCTCCAAGTGGGCGGCTACACCTTC. The chain carries TRBV14 and TRBJ1-2; D ambiguous. CDR1 and CDR2 from the germline V gene are SGHDN and FVKESK. The germline V and J ends were trimmed by 4 bases and 8 bases, with 11 bases remaining between them. CDR3 length: 12 amino acids.